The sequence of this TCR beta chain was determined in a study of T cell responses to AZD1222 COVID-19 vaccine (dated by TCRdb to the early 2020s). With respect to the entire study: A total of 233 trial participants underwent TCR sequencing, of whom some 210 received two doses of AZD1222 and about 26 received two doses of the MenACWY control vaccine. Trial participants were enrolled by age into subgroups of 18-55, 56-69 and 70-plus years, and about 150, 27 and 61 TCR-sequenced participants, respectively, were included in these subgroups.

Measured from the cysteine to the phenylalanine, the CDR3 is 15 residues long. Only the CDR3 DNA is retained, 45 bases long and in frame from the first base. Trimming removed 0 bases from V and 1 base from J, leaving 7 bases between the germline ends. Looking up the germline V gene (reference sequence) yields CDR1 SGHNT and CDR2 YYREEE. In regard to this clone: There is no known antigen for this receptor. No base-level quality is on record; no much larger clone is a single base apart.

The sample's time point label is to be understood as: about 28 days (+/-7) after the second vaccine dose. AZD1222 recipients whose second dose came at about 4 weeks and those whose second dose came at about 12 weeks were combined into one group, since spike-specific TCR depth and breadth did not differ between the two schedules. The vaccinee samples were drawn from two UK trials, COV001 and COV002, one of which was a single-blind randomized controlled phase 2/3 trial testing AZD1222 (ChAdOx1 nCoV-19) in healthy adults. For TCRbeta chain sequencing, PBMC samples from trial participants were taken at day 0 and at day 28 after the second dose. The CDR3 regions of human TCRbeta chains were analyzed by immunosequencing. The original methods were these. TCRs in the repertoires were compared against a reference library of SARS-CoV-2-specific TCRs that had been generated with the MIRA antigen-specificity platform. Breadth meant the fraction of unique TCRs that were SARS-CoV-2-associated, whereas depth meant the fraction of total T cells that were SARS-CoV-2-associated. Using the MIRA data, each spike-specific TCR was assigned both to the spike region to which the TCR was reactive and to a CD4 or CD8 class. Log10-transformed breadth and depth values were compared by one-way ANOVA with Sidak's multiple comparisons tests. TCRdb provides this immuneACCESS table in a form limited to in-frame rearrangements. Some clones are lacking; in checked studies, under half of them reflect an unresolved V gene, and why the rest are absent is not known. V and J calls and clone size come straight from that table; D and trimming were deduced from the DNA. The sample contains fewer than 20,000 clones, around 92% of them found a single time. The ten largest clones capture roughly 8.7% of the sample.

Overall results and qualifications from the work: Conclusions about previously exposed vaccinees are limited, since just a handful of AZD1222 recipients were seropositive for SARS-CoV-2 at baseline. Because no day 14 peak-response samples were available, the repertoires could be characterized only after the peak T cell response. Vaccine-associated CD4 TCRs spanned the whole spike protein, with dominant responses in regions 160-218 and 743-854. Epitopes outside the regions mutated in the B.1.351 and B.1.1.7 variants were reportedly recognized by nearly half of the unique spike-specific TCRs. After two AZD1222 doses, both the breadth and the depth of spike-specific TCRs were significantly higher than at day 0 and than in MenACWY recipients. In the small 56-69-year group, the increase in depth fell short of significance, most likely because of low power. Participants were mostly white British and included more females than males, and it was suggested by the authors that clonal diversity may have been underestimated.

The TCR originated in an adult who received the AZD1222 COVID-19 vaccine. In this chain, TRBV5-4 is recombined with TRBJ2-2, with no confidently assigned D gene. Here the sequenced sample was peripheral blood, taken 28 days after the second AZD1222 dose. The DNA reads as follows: TGTGCCAGCAGCTTGGGACAAATGAACACCGGGGAGCTGTTTTTT. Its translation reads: CASSLGQMNTGELFF.